Following are 17 T cell receptor beta chains from one sample sequenced in a study of blood T cell repertoires in COVID-19 (dated by TCRdb to about 2020). Receptors were amplified or captured by the immunoSEQ multiplex PCR assay. The clones in this table, taken by TCRdb from immuneACCESS, are in-frame only. Not every clone is retained; where verified, under half of the shortfall comes from an unresolved V gene, and the cause of the rest is unknown. The sample profile shows about 240,000 clones; less than 90% of them were found once. The leading ten clones occupy 6.2% of the sample. Input material: peripheral blood. Every receptor here comes from a man aged 55 to 69 with acute or convalescent COVID-19.

This rearrangement joins TRBV6-6 to TRBJ2-3; 13 bases agree with TRBD2. The CDR3 loop spans 15 amino acids. CDR1 MNHNY and CDR2 SVGAGI come from the germline V gene (reference sequence). Unmatched junction bases numbered 1, after V lost 6 bases and J lost 1 base. DNA of the CDR3: TGTGCCAGCAGGGGACTAGCGGGACGCACAGATACGCAGTATTTT. It is translated as CASRGLAGRTDTQYF.

The chain couples TRBV10-1 to TRBJ2-1; 8 nucleotides match TRBD2. The CDR3 consists of 17 residues. The V and J ends lost 8 bases and 0 bases, in that order; junction bases with no gene match: 12. CDR1 is WNHNN and CDR2 is SYGVQD in the germline V gene (reference sequence). The DNA of the CDR3 is TGCGCCAGCGGACATCCTAGCGGGTTAAGCTCCTACAATGAGCAGTTCTTC. Translated, it gives CASGHPSGLSSYNEQFF.

The chain uses TRBV5-6 and TRBJ2-7; TRBD2 matches 7 bases. The V segment lost 2 bases and the J segment 3 bases; nucleotides outside the gene matches: 11. Looked up from germline, CDR1 is SGHDT and CDR2 is YYEEEE. CDR3 length: 16 residues. This CDR3 is CASSLRNGLVRYEQYF. CDR3 sequence (DNA): TGTGCCAGCAGCTTAAGGAATGGACTAGTTCGCTACGAGCAGTACTTC. The full variable domain, its missing parts supplied by reference TRBV5-6 and TRBJ2-7, is DAGVTQSPTHLIKTRGQQVTLRCSPKSGHDTVSWYQQALGQGPQFIFQYYEEEERQRGNFPDRFSGHQFPNYSSELNVNALLLGDSALYLCASSLRNGLVRYEQYFGPGTRLTVT.

V is TRBV20-1 and J is TRBJ2-1; 13 positions agree with TRBD2. The CDR3 has 17 residues. After removal of 3 bases from V and 3 bases from J, the junction contained 8 bases not matched to a gene. Germline assignment: CDR1 DFQATT and CDR2 SNEGSKA (reference sequence). CDR3 sequence (DNA): TGCAGTGCTAGTCTACTAGCGGGAGGGCCACGCTACAATGAGCAGTTCTTC. This translates into CSASLLAGGPRYNEQFF.

The chain links TRBV18 to TRBJ1-1; TRBD1 might be the D (5 bases). This CDR3 is built from 14 residues. The V gene's germline CDR1 is KGHSH and CDR2 LQKENI. Between the trimmed V and J ends, which lost 2 bases and 4 bases, there was a span of 11 bases. The chain's CDR3 is CASSPGTRGTEAFF. The CDR3 DNA follows: TGTGCCAGCTCACCAGGGACGCGGGGCACTGAAGCTTTCTTT.

The chain uses TRBV6-5 and TRBJ2-1, with D maybe TRBD2 (7 bases). CDR1 and CDR2 from the germline V gene are MNHEY and SVGAGI. The CDR3 is 15 residues long. Trimming cost V 8 bases and J 5 bases, with 19 bases left between them. The CDR3 DNA sequence: TGTGCCAGCGTACCCCCGGGGGGCCTAAACAATGAGCAGTTCTTC. This gives the protein CASVPPGGLNNEQFF.

This chain's CDR3 is CASSVDSRGDEQFF. The CDR3 nucleotides are TGTGCCAGCAGCGTAGATTCCAGGGGCGATGAGCAGTTCTTC. The chain carries TRBV9 and TRBJ2-1, with D maybe TRBD1 (6 bases). Germline CDR1 is SGDLS and CDR2 is YYNGEE. This CDR3 comprises 14 residues. V was pared by 0 bases and J by 8 bases, with 12 bases between.

The chain links TRBV7-3 to TRBJ1-4; 7 bases agree with TRBD1. The V gene's germline CDR1 is SGHTA and CDR2 FQGTGA. V gave up 5 bases and J gave up 1 base; unmatched junction bases: 4. The CDR3 length is 15 residues. The CDR3, as DNA: TGTGCCAGCAGCCCCCACAGGGGAACTAATGAAAAACTGTTTTTT. This codes for CASSPHRGTNEKLFF.

This clone has just one count. J is TRBJ1-6 and V is TRBV28; D unclear. The CDR3 consists of 15 residues. CDR1 MDHEN and CDR2 SYDVKM come from the germline V gene. V was shortened by 5 bases and J by 4 bases, with 12 bases between the two germline ends. The CDR3 sequence is CASSLPSHYNSPLHF. CDR3 nucleotide sequence: TGTGCCAGCAGTCTCCCGAGCCATTATAATTCACCCCTCCACTTT.

For the CDR3, the DNA is TGTGCCAGCAGCTCCCTGGCAGGGGCTGCCGGGGAGCTGTTTTTT. This sequence encodes CASSSLAGAAGELFF. The chain recombines TRBV11-2 with TRBJ2-2; the D gene is possibly TRBD1 (6 bases). The V gene's germline CDR1 is SGHAT and CDR2 FQNNGV. V was pared by 4 bases and J by 6 bases, with 15 bases between. The CDR3 extends over 15 amino acids.

This chain joins TRBV28 and TRBJ1-5, with no clear D. The germline V and J ends were trimmed by 8 bases and 8 bases, with 13 bases remaining between them. Looked up from germline, CDR1 is MDHEN and CDR2 is SYDVKM. The CDR3 runs to 12 residues. DNA for the CDR3: TGTGCCAGCCAGACTCCTGCAGAGCCCCAGCATTTT. This sequence encodes CASQTPAEPQHF. The variable domain in full, completed from reference TRBV28 and TRBJ1-5, reads DVKVTQSSRYLVKRTGEKVFLECVQDMDHENMFWYRQDPGLGLRLIYFSYDVKMKEKGDIPEGYSVSREKKERFSLILESASTNQTSMYLCASQTPAEPQHFGDGTRLSIL.

This rearrangement joins TRBV4-1 to TRBJ1-1, with 11 bases matching TRBD1. V shed 1 base and J 1 base; nucleotides not matched to a gene: 11. This CDR3 comprises 19 residues. CDR1 is MGHRA, CDR2 YSYEKL, per germline. Here the CDR3 DNA reads TGCGCCAGCAGCCAAGGGTCCGGACAGGGGGCAGGCGGGAACACTGAAGCTTTCTTT. As protein: CASSQGSGQGAGGNTEAFF.

The rearrangement links TRBV4-1 to TRBJ2-2; 7 nucleotides match TRBD1. Germline V gene data show CDR1 as MGHRA and CDR2 as YSYEKL. The CDR3 totals 18 residues. With V trimmed by 0 bases and J by 4 bases, 11 bases remained unmatched. The CDR3 protein is CASSQDLTGSGSTGELFF. The DNA of the CDR3 is TGCGCCAGCAGCCAAGATCTGACAGGGTCAGGTTCCACCGGGGAGCTGTTTTTT.

The chain couples TRBV4-1 to TRBJ1-1; possibly TRBD1 for D (6 bases). The germline V gene encodes CDR1 MGHRA and CDR2 YSYEKL. V lost 4 bases, J lost 1 base, and 13 bases lay in between. This CDR3 spans 15 amino acids. DNA of the CDR3: TGCGCCAGCAGCCGAGGACAGCGCTCGAACACTGAAGCTTTCTTT. Protein product: CASSRGQRSNTEAFF.

The rearrangement links TRBV5-4 to TRBJ1-1; D call uncertain. The ends were cut back, 0 bases at V and 1 base at J, with 7 bases in the middle. The CDR3 covers 14 residues. CDR1 SGHNT and CDR2 YYREEE come from the germline V gene (reference sequence). The CDR3 DNA is TGTGCCAGCAGCTTGGAGCCGGGGAACACTGAAGCTTTCTTT. It yields the protein CASSLEPGNTEAFF.

V gene TRBV7-3 combines with J gene TRBJ2-1, with D possibly TRBD2 on 5 matching bases. Germline V gene sequence: CDR1 SGHTA, CDR2 FQGTGA. Trimming took off 4 bases at V and 6 bases at J, with 10 bases between the two ends. The CDR3 length is 13 residues. Here the CDR3 reads CASSYELGNEQFF. CDR3 bases: TGTGCCAGCAGCTATGAACTAGGCAATGAGCAGTTCTTC.

The rearrangement links TRBV28 to TRBJ1-2, with D possibly being TRBD1 (6 bases). CDR3 size: 12 residues. Trimming pared 6 bases from V and 5 bases from J, leaving 10 bases between. Per germline, CDR1 MDHEN and CDR2 SYDVKM. CDR3 amino acids: CASSLGQYGYTF. CDR3 DNA: TGTGCCAGCAGCCTCGGACAGTATGGCTACACCTTC.